Listed below are T cell receptor beta chains from one sample, sequenced in a study of blood T cells in healthy people across ages. TCRdb itself ran the 5' RACE reads through MiXCR, one entry per CDR3 protein. The sample lists 1.5 million to 2 million distinct CDR3 sequences, around half occurring once. Sequencing was done on a sample of blood. The receptors stem from a middle-aged woman in good health. CDR3s include the opening cysteine and the closing phenylalanine or tryptophan. Each record gives: J gene, clone size, D gene, V gene, CDR3 protein, CDR3 DNA. The D gene is left open where the match is weak. Only part of the rows carry a size: once, few, many, or a class if the clone is expanded.

j_gene: TRBJ2-3; abundance: few; d_gene: -; v_gene: TRBV7-2; CDR3aa: CASSFKGIEYF; CDR3nt: TGTGCCAGCAGCTTTAAAGGAATAGAGTATTTT
j_gene: TRBJ2-3; abundance: -; d_gene: -; v_gene: TRBV29-1; CDR3aa: CSVDSRISTDTQYF; CDR3nt: TGCAGCGTTGATTCAAGGATAAGCACAGATACGCAGTATTTT
j_gene: TRBJ2-1; abundance: -; d_gene: -; v_gene: TRBV7-2; CDR3aa: CASSLGVSDSYNEQFF; CDR3nt: TGTGCCAGCAGCTTAGGAGTTAGCGACTCCTACAATGAGCAGTTCTTC
j_gene: TRBJ2-3; abundance: -; d_gene: -; v_gene: TRBV4-1; CDR3aa: CASATSRTSTDTQYF; CDR3nt: TGCGCCAGCGCTACTAGCCGAACTAGCACAGATACGCAGTATTTT
j_gene: TRBJ2-7; abundance: once; d_gene: TRBD1; v_gene: TRBV7-9; CDR3aa: CASSHSGTAYEQYF; CDR3nt: TGTGCCAGCAGTCACTCCGGGACAGCCTACGAGCAGTACTTC
j_gene: TRBJ2-7; abundance: many; d_gene: -; v_gene: TRBV29-1; CDR3aa: CSVEDPGRTGPYEQYF; CDR3nt: TGCAGCGTTGAAGATCCGGGTAGGACCGGGCCCTACGAGCAGTACTTC
j_gene: TRBJ2-7; abundance: -; d_gene: -; v_gene: TRBV28; CDR3aa: CASRTNPTGAYEQYF; CDR3nt: TGTGCCAGCCGGACAAATCCTACAGGCGCCTACGAGCAGTACTTC
j_gene: TRBJ2-6; abundance: -; d_gene: -; v_gene: TRBV20-1; CDR3aa: CSANMPGANVLTF; CDR3nt: TGTAGTGCTAATATGCCTGGGGCCAACGTCCTGACTTTC
j_gene: TRBJ1-4; abundance: -; d_gene: -; v_gene: TRBV9; CDR3aa: CASSVGPNGANEKLFF; CDR3nt: TGTGCCAGCAGCGTAGGCCCGAATGGGGCTAATGAAAAACTGTTTTTT
j_gene: TRBJ2-7; abundance: -; d_gene: -; v_gene: TRBV28; CDR3aa: CASRGEGLEQYF; CDR3nt: TGTGCCAGCAGGGGGGAAGGGCTCGAGCAGTACTTC
j_gene: TRBJ2-5; abundance: -; d_gene: -; v_gene: TRBV6-2/TRBV6-3; CDR3aa: CASTLYREQETQYF; CDR3nt: TGTGCCAGCACACTCTACAGGGAACAAGAGACCCAGTACTTC
j_gene: TRBJ2-7; abundance: -; d_gene: -; v_gene: TRBV15; CDR3aa: CATSRDGGLDEQYF; CDR3nt: TGTGCCACCAGCAGAGATGGGGGGCTAGACGAGCAGTACTTC
j_gene: TRBJ2-3; abundance: -; d_gene: TRBD2; v_gene: TRBV6-5; CDR3aa: CASRSTSARTDTQYF; CDR3nt: TGTGCCAGCAGATCCACTAGCGCGCGCACAGATACGCAGTATTTT
j_gene: TRBJ2-3; abundance: -; d_gene: TRBD2; v_gene: TRBV7-2; CDR3aa: CASTLGGAWDTQYF; CDR3nt: TGTGCCAGCACCCTGGGAGGGGCATGGGATACGCAGTATTTT
j_gene: TRBJ2-7; abundance: -; d_gene: TRBD2; v_gene: TRBV20-1; CDR3aa: CSAWTSGGGTRYEQYF; CDR3nt: TGCAGTGCCTGGACTAGCGGGGGGGGAACCCGTTACGAGCAGTACTTC
j_gene: TRBJ2-7; abundance: few; d_gene: -; v_gene: TRBV12-3/TRBV12-4; CDR3aa: CASSLQGGPNYEQYF; CDR3nt: TGTGCCAGCAGTCTACAGGGTGGACCAAACTACGAGCAGTACTTC
j_gene: TRBJ2-1; abundance: -; d_gene: -; v_gene: TRBV6-6; CDR3aa: CASSSQQGWEQFF; CDR3nt: TGTGCCAGCAGTTCACAACAGGGATGGGAGCAGTTCTTC
j_gene: TRBJ1-2; abundance: -; d_gene: -; v_gene: TRBV28; CDR3aa: CASSVNGEPYGYTF; CDR3nt: TGTGCCAGCAGTGTAAACGGGGAACCCTATGGCTACACCTTC
j_gene: TRBJ2-4; abundance: many; d_gene: TRBD2; v_gene: TRBV6-6; CDR3aa: CASSYSGEGIQYF; CDR3nt: TGTGCCAGCAGTTACTCGGGGGAGGGCATTCAGTACTTC
j_gene: TRBJ1-2; abundance: -; d_gene: TRBD1; v_gene: TRBV2; CDR3aa: CASRGTEGDYGYTF; CDR3nt: TGTGCCAGCAGGGGGACAGAGGGCGACTATGGCTACACCTTC
j_gene: TRBJ2-5; abundance: -; d_gene: -; v_gene: TRBV5-1; CDR3aa: CASSLADETQYF; CDR3nt: TGTGCCAGCAGCTTAGCTGATGAGACCCAGTACTTC
j_gene: TRBJ2-7; abundance: few; d_gene: TRBD1; v_gene: TRBV2; CDR3aa: CASSDWTGNTYEQYF; CDR3nt: TGTGCCAGCAGCGATTGGACAGGTAATACCTACGAGCAGTACTTC
j_gene: TRBJ2-1; abundance: -; d_gene: -; v_gene: TRBV28; CDR3aa: CASSLGDLLYNEQFF; CDR3nt: TGTGCCAGCAGTTTAGGGGACCTTCTTTACAATGAGCAGTTCTTC
j_gene: TRBJ1-4; abundance: -; d_gene: TRBD1; v_gene: TRBV20-1; CDR3aa: CSAKDRGEKLFF; CDR3nt: TGCAGTGCTAAGGACAGGGGTGAAAAACTGTTTTTT
j_gene: TRBJ2-5; abundance: few; d_gene: -; v_gene: TRBV29-1; CDR3aa: CSVVRQGLETQYF; CDR3nt: TGCAGCGTTGTTCGGCAGGGGTTAGAGACCCAGTACTTC
j_gene: TRBJ1-1; abundance: many; d_gene: TRBD1; v_gene: TRBV6-6; CDR3aa: CASTREGATSEAFF; CDR3nt: TGTGCCAGCACCAGGGAGGGGGCGACGTCTGAAGCTTTCTTT
j_gene: TRBJ1-2; abundance: -; d_gene: -; v_gene: TRBV6-1; CDR3aa: CAGKRGSSRNYGRTF; CDR3nt: TGTGCCGGGAAAAGGGGAAGCTCACGAAACTATGGCCGCACCTTC
j_gene: TRBJ1-6; abundance: once; d_gene: -; v_gene: TRBV27; CDR3aa: CASSPGGRPYNSPLHF; CDR3nt: TGTGCCAGCAGTCCGGGGGGCCGCCCTTATAATTCACCCCTCCACTTT
j_gene: TRBJ1-5; abundance: -; d_gene: -; v_gene: TRBV4-3; CDR3aa: CASSQEDQGNQPQHF; CDR3nt: TGCGCCAGCAGCCAAGAGGATCAAGGAAATCAGCCCCAGCATTTT
j_gene: TRBJ2-3; abundance: few; d_gene: -; v_gene: TRBV5-1; CDR3aa: CASSLTPLGIPDTQYF; CDR3nt: TGCGCCAGCAGCTTAACCCCGCTGGGGATCCCAGATACGCAGTATTTT
j_gene: TRBJ1-2; abundance: -; d_gene: -; v_gene: TRBV5-1; CDR3aa: CASSPRESDGYTF; CDR3nt: TGCGCCAGCAGCCCCCGGGAGTCGGATGGCTACACCTTC
j_gene: TRBJ1-2; abundance: -; d_gene: TRBD1; v_gene: TRBV4-2; CDR3aa: CASSQAGTGGEGYTF; CDR3nt: TGTGCCAGCAGCCAAGCCGGGACAGGGGGTGAGGGCTACACCTTC
j_gene: TRBJ2-1; abundance: few; d_gene: -; v_gene: TRBV20-1; CDR3aa: CSARSPTSSYNEQFF; CDR3nt: TGCAGTGCTAGGAGCCCCACTAGCTCCTACAATGAGCAGTTCTTC
j_gene: TRBJ2-7; abundance: -; d_gene: TRBD2; v_gene: TRBV20-1; CDR3aa: CSACVAGGYNEQYF; CDR3nt: TGCAGTGCTTGTGTCGCGGGGGGCTACAATGAGCAGTACTTC
j_gene: TRBJ2-3; abundance: -; d_gene: -; v_gene: TRBV12-3/TRBV12-4; CDR3aa: CASSSPRDPTDTQYF; CDR3nt: TGTGCCAGCAGTTCACCCCGGGATCCCACAGATACGCAGTATTTT
j_gene: TRBJ1-2; abundance: -; d_gene: -; v_gene: TRBV20-1; CDR3aa: CSARGGGEGYTF; CDR3nt: TGCAGTGCTAGAGGGGGGGGCGAAGGCTACACCTTC
j_gene: TRBJ1-6; abundance: -; d_gene: TRBD1; v_gene: TRBV27; CDR3aa: CASRQDRGWSPLHF; CDR3nt: TGTGCCAGCAGACAGGACAGGGGATGGTCACCCCTCCACTTT
j_gene: TRBJ2-3; abundance: -; d_gene: TRBD1; v_gene: TRBV6-2/TRBV6-3; CDR3aa: CASWTGSTDTQYF; CDR3nt: TGTGCCAGCTGGACAGGGAGCACGGATACGCAGTATTTT
j_gene: TRBJ2-5; abundance: -; d_gene: TRBD1; v_gene: TRBV25-1; CDR3aa: CASSDHNRGQVIWETQYF; CDR3nt: TGTGCCAGCAGTGATCATAACAGGGGGCAGGTCATCTGGGAGACCCAGTACTTC
j_gene: TRBJ1-5; abundance: -; d_gene: -; v_gene: TRBV6-1; CDR3aa: CASSEDVGQPQHF; CDR3nt: TGTGCCAGCAGTGAAGATGTGGGTCAGCCCCAGCATTTT
j_gene: TRBJ2-7; abundance: -; d_gene: -; v_gene: TRBV18; CDR3aa: CASSPKQSNEQYF; CDR3nt: TGTGCCAGCTCACCTAAACAGAGTAACGAGCAGTACTTC
j_gene: TRBJ1-2; abundance: once; d_gene: -; v_gene: TRBV6-6; CDR3aa: CASNQQDRNYGYTF; CDR3nt: TGTGCCAGCAACCAGCAGGACAGAAACTATGGCTACACCTTC
j_gene: TRBJ2-5; abundance: few; d_gene: -; v_gene: TRBV5-1; CDR3aa: CASSTLDLGETQYF; CDR3nt: TGCGCCAGCAGCACTCTGGACCTGGGTGAGACCCAGTACTTC